This T cell receptor (beta chain) was sequenced for a study of OX40 agonist ivuxolimab in advanced cancers. Study-wide background: As their treatment, patients were administered ivuxolimab, an agonistic anti-OX40 (CD134) antibody. Of the participants, over 30% had some prior anti-PD-1, anti-PD-L1 or anti-CTLA-4 therapy, which was allowed.

The CDR3 length is 18 residues. In germline, CDR1 is MDHEN, CDR2 SYDVKM. Between the trimmed V and J ends, which lost 5 bases and 7 bases, there was a span of 24 bases. Sequencing was performed with immunoSEQ multiplex PCR; in TCRdb, only in-frame clones are kept and a portion is missing. The sample records under 80,000 clones, approximately 83% being singletons. This sequence was found in an adult with an advanced solid tumor such as melanoma, head and neck, liver or kidney cancer. The sample here was CD4+ or CD8+ T cells sorted from blood, taken in a trial of the OX40 agonist ivuxolimab. The V and J genes are TRBV28 and TRBJ1-6; D unresolved. The CDR3 nucleotides read TGTGCCAGCAGTGCCTCAGGTTACGTTGGGCTCGACAATTCACCCCTCCACTTT. This translates into CASSASGYVGLDNSPLHF.